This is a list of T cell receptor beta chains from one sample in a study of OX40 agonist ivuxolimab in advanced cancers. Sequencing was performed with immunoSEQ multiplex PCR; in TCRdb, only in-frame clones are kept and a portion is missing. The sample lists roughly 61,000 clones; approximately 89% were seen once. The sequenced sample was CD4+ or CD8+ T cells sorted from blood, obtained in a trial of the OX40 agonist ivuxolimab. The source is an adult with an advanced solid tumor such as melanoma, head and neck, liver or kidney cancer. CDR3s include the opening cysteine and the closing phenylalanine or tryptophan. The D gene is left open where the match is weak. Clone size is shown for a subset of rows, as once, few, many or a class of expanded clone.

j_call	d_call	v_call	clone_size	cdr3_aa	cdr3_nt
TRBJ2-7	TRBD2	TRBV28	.	CASSRGVYEQYF	TGTGCCAGCAGCCGGGGGGTCTACGAGCAGTACTTC
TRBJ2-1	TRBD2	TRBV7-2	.	CASSLGGTSMYEQFF	TGTGCCAGCAGCTTAGGAGGGACTAGCATGTATGAGCAGTTCTTC
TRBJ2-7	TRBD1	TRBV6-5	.	CASSYEGTGTYEQYF	TGTGCCAGCAGTTACGAAGGGACAGGGACCTACGAGCAGTACTTC
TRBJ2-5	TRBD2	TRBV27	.	CASSRIFGLAVQETQYF	TGTGCCAGCAGCCGCATATTTGGACTAGCGGTACAAGAGACCCAGTACTTC
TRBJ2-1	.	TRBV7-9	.	CASSLVWREQFF	TGTGCCAGCAGCTTAGTCTGGCGGGAGCAGTTCTTC
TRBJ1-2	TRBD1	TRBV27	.	CASSHTQGDRNYGYTF	TGTGCCAGCAGTCATACCCAGGGGGACCGCAACTATGGCTACACCTTC
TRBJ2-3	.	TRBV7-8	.	CASSLAAVSTDTQYF	TGTGCCAGCAGCTTAGCAGCGGTGAGCACAGATACGCAGTATTTT
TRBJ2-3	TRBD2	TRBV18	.	CASSLSSGGSSYTQYF	TGTGCCAGCTCACTCTCTAGCGGAGGCAGCAGTTATACGCAGTATTTT
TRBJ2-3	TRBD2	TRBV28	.	CASSSQGTRPDTQYF	TGTGCCAGCAGTTCGCAGGGGACTAGACCAGATACGCAGTATTTT
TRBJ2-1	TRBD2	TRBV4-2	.	CASSQDRLADNEQFF	TGTGCCAGCAGCCAAGATCGACTAGCGGACAATGAGCAGTTCTTC
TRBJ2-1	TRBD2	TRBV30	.	CAWSVMGLAGGEQFF	TGTGCCTGGAGTGTAATGGGACTAGCGGGAGGGGAGCAGTTCTTC
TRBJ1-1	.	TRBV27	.	CASSFLLINAPNTEAFF	TGTGCCAGCAGTTTCCTCCTCATAAATGCCCCGAACACTGAAGCTTTCTTT
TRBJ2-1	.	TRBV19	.	CASKRLGPLHNEQFF	TGTGCCAGTAAGAGGTTGGGTCCTCTACACAATGAGCAGTTCTTC
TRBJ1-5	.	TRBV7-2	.	CASSLLPGDQPQHF	TGTGCCAGCAGCTTACTGCCAGGGGATCAGCCCCAGCATTTT
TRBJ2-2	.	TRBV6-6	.	CASSYRGVPGELFF	TGTGCCAGCAGTTACAGGGGTGTCCCCGGGGAGCTGTTTTTT
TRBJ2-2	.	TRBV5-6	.	CASRGYLGTGELFF	TGTGCCAGCCGGGGGTACCTTGGCACCGGGGAGCTGTTTTTT
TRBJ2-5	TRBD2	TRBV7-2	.	CASSLATAGGQETQYF	TGTGCCAGCAGCTTAGCGACAGCGGGAGGGCAAGAGACCCAGTACTTC
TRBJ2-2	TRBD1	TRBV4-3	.	CASSQWTGNGELFF	TGCGCCAGCAGCCAGTGGACAGGGAACGGGGAGCTGTTTTTT
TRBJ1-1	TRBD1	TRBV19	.	CASSTQGAGTEAFF	TGTGCCAGTAGTACACAGGGGGCTGGCACTGAAGCTTTCTTT
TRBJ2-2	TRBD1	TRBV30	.	CAWRPTGASGELFF	TGTGCCTGGAGACCTACAGGGGCTTCCGGGGAGCTGTTTTTT
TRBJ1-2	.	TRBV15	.	CATSKEERYGYTF	TGTGCCACCAGCAAAGAGGAGAGGTATGGCTACACCTTC
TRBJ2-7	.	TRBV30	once	CAWSGYHEQYF	TGTGCCTGGAGTGGCTATCACGAGCAGTACTTC
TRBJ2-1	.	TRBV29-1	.	CSAEVAALYNEQFF	TGCAGCGCAGAAGTAGCGGCTTTATACAATGAGCAGTTCTTC
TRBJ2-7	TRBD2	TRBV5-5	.	CASSLTRELYEQYF	TGTGCCAGCAGCTTAACGCGGGAGTTGTACGAGCAGTACTTC
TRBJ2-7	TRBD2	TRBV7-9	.	CASSLLISGVDEQYF	TGTGCCAGCAGCCTTCTGATTAGCGGGGTCGACGAGCAGTACTTC
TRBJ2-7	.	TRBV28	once	CASSPPSGPLSSYEQYF	TGTGCCAGCAGCCCCCCCTCGGGCCCCCTGAGCTCCTACGAGCAGTACTTC
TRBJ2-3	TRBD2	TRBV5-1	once	CASSLASLAGGPQYF	TGCGCCAGCAGCTTGGCCTCTTTAGCGGGAGGGCCGCAGTATTTT
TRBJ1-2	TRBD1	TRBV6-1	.	CASNGGDRVYGYTF	TGTGCCAGCAACGGGGGGGACAGGGTGTATGGCTACACCTTC
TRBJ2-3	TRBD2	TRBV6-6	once	CATSMGVGGSTDTQYF	TGTGCCACCTCAATGGGGGTGGGGGGGAGCACAGATACGCAGTATTTT
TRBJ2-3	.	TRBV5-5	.	CASSAYMDTQYF	TGTGCCAGCAGCGCCTACATGGATACGCAGTATTTT
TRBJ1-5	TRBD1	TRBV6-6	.	CASSFLTGGNQPQHF	TGTGCCAGCAGTTTCCTGACAGGGGGCAATCAGCCCCAGCATTTT
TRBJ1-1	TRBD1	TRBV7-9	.	CASSLWTGVNTEAFF	TGTGCCAGCAGCTTGTGGACAGGCGTGAACACTGAAGCTTTCTTT
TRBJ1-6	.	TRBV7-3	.	CASSSGTANSPLHF	TGTGCCAGCAGTTCCGGGACTGCCAATTCACCCCTCCACTTT
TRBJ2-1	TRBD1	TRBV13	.	CASSPQGVHNEQFF	TGTGCCAGCAGCCCTCAGGGGGTCCACAATGAGCAGTTCTTC
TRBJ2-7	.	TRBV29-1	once	CSVAGFYEQYF	TGCAGCGTTGCGGGCTTCTACGAGCAGTACTTC
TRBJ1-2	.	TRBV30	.	CAWSVLSLEGGYTF	TGTGCCTGGAGTGTACTTTCACTAGAGGGTGGCTACACCTTC
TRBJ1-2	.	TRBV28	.	CASSFTVQSLRGYTF	TGTGCCAGCAGTTTTACCGTCCAGTCCCTCCGTGGCTACACCTTC
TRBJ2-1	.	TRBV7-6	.	CASSLLAPESWNEQFF	TGTGCCAGCAGCTTACTAGCCCCCGAGTCGTGGAATGAGCAGTTCTTC
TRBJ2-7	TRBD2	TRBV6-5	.	CASRYDSGGTYEQYF	TGTGCCAGCAGATACGATAGCGGGGGCACCTACGAGCAGTACTTC
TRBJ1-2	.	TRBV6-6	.	CASREQDGDGYTF	TGTGCCAGCAGGGAGCAGGATGGAGATGGCTACACCTTC
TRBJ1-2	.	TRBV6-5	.	CASSPQGGRSYGYTF	TGTGCCAGCAGCCCTCAAGGTGGTAGGAGCTATGGCTACACCTTC
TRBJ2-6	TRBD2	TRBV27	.	CASSSRTSGRGANVLTF	TGTGCCAGCAGTTCTCGGACTAGCGGGAGGGGGGCCAACGTCCTGACTTTC
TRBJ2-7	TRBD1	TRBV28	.	CASRKGAVDEQYF	TGTGCCAGCAGGAAGGGGGCGGTCGACGAGCAGTACTTC
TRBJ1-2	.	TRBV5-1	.	CASSLGQNYGYTF	TGCGCCAGCAGCTTGGGACAGAACTATGGCTACACCTTC
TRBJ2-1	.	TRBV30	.	CAWSRLLQYNEQFF	TGTGCCTGGAGTCGACTCCTCCAATACAATGAGCAGTTCTTC
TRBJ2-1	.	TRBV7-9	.	CASSLMKLNEQFF	TGTGCCAGCAGCCTCATGAAGTTGAATGAGCAGTTCTTC
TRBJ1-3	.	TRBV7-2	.	CASSLGSLGNTIYF	TGTGCCAGCAGCTTAGGAAGTCTTGGAAACACCATATATTTT
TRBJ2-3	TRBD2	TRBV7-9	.	CASSFRGGLVADTQYF	TGTGCCAGCAGCTTCAGAGGCGGACTAGTAGCAGATACGCAGTATTTT
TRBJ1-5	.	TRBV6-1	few	CASSEVWGLNQPQHF	TGTGCCAGCAGTGAAGTGTGGGGGCTTAATCAGCCCCAGCATTTT
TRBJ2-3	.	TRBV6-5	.	CASSYADHTDTQYF	TGTGCCAGCAGTTACGCGGATCACACAGATACGCAGTATTTT
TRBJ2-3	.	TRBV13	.	CASIRPGITDTQYF	TGTGCCAGCATCCGCCCGGGGATCACAGATACGCAGTATTTT
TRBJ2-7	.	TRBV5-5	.	CASSLGRDYEQYF	TGTGCCAGCAGCTTGGGACGGGACTACGAGCAGTACTTC
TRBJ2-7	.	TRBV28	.	CASSQGGDGSYEQYF	TGTGCCAGCAGTCAAGGAGGGGACGGCTCCTACGAGCAGTACTTC
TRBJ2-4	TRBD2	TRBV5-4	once	CASSLGLAGGLGAKNIQYF	TGTGCCAGCAGCTTGGGCCTAGCGGGAGGCCTAGGAGCCAAAAACATTCAGTACTTC
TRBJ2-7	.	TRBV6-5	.	CASSWASSGEQYF	TGTGCCAGCAGTTGGGCTAGCTCAGGCGAGCAGTACTTC
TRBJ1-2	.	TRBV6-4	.	CASSDPPQEGYTF	TGTGCCAGCAGTGACCCCCCGCAGGAAGGCTACACCTTC